A single sample gave rise to the 20 T cell receptor beta chains below, sequenced in a study of blood T cells in healthy people across ages. Next came a second PCR, run for about 7 to 12 cycles, which used a sample-barcoded 5' primer along with a J-beta primer mix. TCRdb used MiXCR to reprocess the 5' RACE reads, holding one entry per CDR3 protein. This table has about 1 million distinct CDR3 sequences, 40% to 50% appearing once. The specimen sequenced was blood. Receptors were obtained from a woman aged 60-75 years in good health.

This clonotype has more than one count but fewer than ten. The rearrangement links TRBV4-1 to TRBJ2-5; 7 positions match TRBD1. J lost 1 base, V lost 4 bases, and 12 bases had no gene match. The CDR3 is 17 amino acids. The germline V gene encodes CDR1 MGHRA and CDR2 YSYEKL. CDR3 coding DNA: TGCGCCAGCAGCCTAACAGCCCGGGACAGCTTCCAAGAGACCCAGTACTTC. It translates to CASSLTARDSFQETQYF.

The chain links TRBV15 to TRBJ1-1; TRBD1 might be the D (6 bases). This CDR3 is built from 15 residues. Per the germline V gene, CDR1 is LNHNV and CDR2 is YYDKDF (reference sequence). Trimming stripped 0 bases from V and 1 base from J, with 9 bases between. CDR3 sequence reads: CATSRDRGGNTEAFF. CDR3 nucleotides: TGTGCCACCAGCAGAGATAGAGGGGGGAACACTGAAGCTTTCTTT.

The sample holds a few counts of this clonotype. The genes are TRBV7-6 and TRBJ2-7, with TRBD2 as a possible D gene (5 bases). CDR1 and CDR2 from the germline V gene are SGHVS and FNYEAQ. Trimming pared 5 bases from V and 1 base from J, leaving 12 bases between. This CDR3 is built from 14 residues. The CDR3 sequence is CASSEDSHSYEQYF. The CDR3 DNA reads as TGTGCCAGCAGCGAGGACTCTCATTCCTACGAGCAGTACTTC.

The chain uses TRBV2 and TRBJ2-1; weak D call: TRBD1 (6 bases). The CDR3 consists of 15 residues. The germline V gene has CDR1 SNHLY and CDR2 FYNNEI. V was pared by 2 bases and J by 4 bases, with 12 bases between. Written as DNA, the CDR3 is TGTGCCAGCAGTGAAAGAGGACAGTCATACAATGAGCAGTTCTTC. Translated: CASSERGQSYNEQFF.

The chain carries TRBV2 and TRBJ2-2; D possibly uses TRBD1 or TRBD2 (5 bases each). The V gene lost 7 bases and the J gene lost 5 bases, with 20 bases spanning the gap. The CDR3 runs 16 residues. Germline-derived CDR1 and CDR2 are SNHLY and FYNNEI. CDR3: CASIPLEGLWTGELFF. In DNA, the CDR3 is TGTGCCAGCATCCCACTTGAGGGGCTCTGGACCGGGGAGCTGTTTTTT.

The genes are TRBV20-1 and TRBJ1-2; 8 bases fit TRBD1. Germline V CDR1 and CDR2: DFQATT, SNEGSKA (reference sequence). Trimming removed 1 base from V and 4 bases from J; junction bases left unmatched: 5. CDR3 length: 14 amino acids. The CDR3 coding sequence is TGCAGTGCTAGAGGGGCAGGGGGCAGCTATGGCTACACCTTC. Translating gives CSARGAGGSYGYTF.

V is TRBV12-3 or TRBV12-4 and J is TRBJ2-1; D assignment may be TRBD1 or TRBD2 (6 bases each). Trimming removed 8 bases from V and 7 bases from J, with 18 bases in between. The CDR3 contains 14 residues. In nucleotides, the CDR3 is TGTGCCAGCGCCAAGGGGGGCTTGGATAATGAGCAGTTCTTC. It encodes CASAKGGLDNEQFF.

The chain has TRBV4-2 and TRBJ2-4; 8 bases agree with TRBD1. J gave up 1 base and V 1 base, and 3 bases lay outside the gene matches. The CDR3 runs 16 residues. Germline CDR1 is LGHNA and CDR2 is YNFKEQ. The CDR3 protein is CASSQVYRGAKNIQYF. The CDR3 DNA reads TGTGCCAGCAGCCAAGTATACAGGGGGGCCAAAAACATTCAGTACTTC.

The V and J genes are TRBV29-1 and TRBJ2-1; D is uncertain. V was pared by 4 bases and J by 6 bases, with 7 bases between. The CDR3 sequence is 11 residues long. CDR1 is SQVTM and CDR2 is ANQGSEA in the germline V gene. This CDR3 is CSVVERNEQFF. For the CDR3, the DNA is TGCAGCGTTGTGGAGCGCAATGAGCAGTTCTTC.

This clonotype was detected ten times or more. This chain connects TRBV2 to TRBJ2-7; D ambiguous. This CDR3 is 14 amino acids long. The germline V and J ends were trimmed by 1 base and 7 bases, with 14 bases remaining between them. Germline CDR1 reads SNHLY; CDR2 reads FYNNEI. The CDR3 region has the DNA TGTGCCAGCAGTGAAGGGGATATGACTGGTGAGCAGTACTTC. Its protein product is CASSEGDMTGEQYF.

The rearrangement uses TRBV3-1 and TRBJ2-3; TRBD2 aligns across 10 bases. V lost 1 base, J lost 4 bases, and 8 bases stayed unmatched. Per the germline V gene, CDR1 is LGHDT and CDR2 is YNNKEL (reference sequence). The CDR3 spans 17 residues. The chain's CDR3 is CASSQGLAGALADTQYF. DNA for the CDR3: TGTGCCAGCAGCCAAGGGCTAGCGGGAGCCCTTGCAGATACGCAGTATTTT.

The chain combines TRBV29-1 with TRBJ2-7; 11 bases align to TRBD2. Germline V CDR1 and CDR2: SQVTM, ANQGSEA. CDR3 length: 13 amino acids. The CDR3 region is CSLISGGDAEQYF. The DNA of the CDR3 is TGCAGTCTAATTAGCGGGGGGGATGCCGAGCAGTACTTC.

This clonotype appeared once. This chain uses TRBV7-3 with TRBJ2-6; D unresolved. CDR3 length equals 16 residues. Germline CDR1 reads SGHTA; CDR2 reads FQGTGA. The V end was cut by 2 bases, the J end by 0 bases, with 8 bases between. The CDR3 DNA sequence: TGTGCCAGCAGCTTACAGCCGGACTCTGGGGCCAACGTCCTGACTTTC. Translation gives CASSLQPDSGANVLTF.

This chain uses TRBV28 with TRBJ2-1; perhaps TRBD2 as D (6 bases). Germline-derived CDR1 and CDR2 are MDHEN and SYDVKM. V gave up 3 bases and J gave up 5 bases, with 8 bases separating them. The CDR3 extends over 13 amino acids. The CDR3 DNA reads TGTGCCAGCAGTTTCGCTAGCGACAATGAGCAGTTCTTC. This encodes CASSFASDNEQFF.

This clonotype was found a few times. The chain is built from TRBV28 and TRBJ2-1; 14 bases map to TRBD2. The CDR3 is 16 amino acids. CDR1 and CDR2 (germline): MDHEN, SYDVKM. V lost 8 bases, J lost 4 bases, and 7 bases stayed unmatched. CDR3 protein: CASCVTSGRAYNEQFF. The CDR3, as DNA: TGTGCCAGCTGTGTGACTAGCGGGAGGGCTTACAATGAGCAGTTCTTC.

This clonotype was observed at least ten times. The gene calls are TRBV29-1 and TRBJ1-5; TRBD1 might be the D (6 bases). This CDR3 has 13 residues. Trimming left V 3 bases short and J 3 bases short, with 9 bases between. Germline CDR1 reads SQVTM; CDR2 reads ANQGSEA. This CDR3 is CSVDQGPNQPQHF. CDR3 bases: TGCAGCGTTGATCAGGGGCCCAATCAGCCCCAGCATTTT.

This rearrangement joins TRBV27 to TRBJ1-4, with 9 positions matching TRBD1. The V segment lost 5 bases and the J segment 8 bases; nucleotides outside the gene matches: 9. This CDR3 region has 15 residues. CDR1 MNHEY and CDR2 SMNVEV come from the germline V gene (reference sequence). The CDR3 DNA reads TGTGCCAGCAGTCCCCGGGACAGGGATACGGAAAAACTGTTTTTT. As protein: CASSPRDRDTEKLFF.

The V call is TRBV12-3 or TRBV12-4, the J call TRBJ1-5; weak D call: TRBD1 (5 bases). The CDR3 is 15 amino acids. V was pared by 8 bases and J by 0 bases, with 14 bases between. The CDR3 protein is CASRNTGYSNQPQHF. The CDR3 DNA reads as TGTGCCAGCCGGAACACAGGTTATAGCAATCAGCCCCAGCATTTT.

This clonotype has a handful of counts. CDR3 in amino acids: CSDRTGLGTQYF. The CDR3 nucleotides are TGCAGTGACAGGACGGGCCTCGGTACGCAGTATTTT. The chain employs TRBV20-1 and TRBJ2-3, with a tentative D call TRBD1 (5 bases). The CDR3 is made up of 12 amino acids. Germline V gives CDR1 DFQATT, CDR2 SNEGSKA (reference sequence). With 7 bases removed from V and 8 bases from J, the gap between germline ends came to 16 bases.

CDR3 sequence reads: CASSLYGTSGRAAPDTQYF. The CDR3 DNA is TGTGCCAGCAGCTTGTATGGGACTAGCGGGAGGGCCGCCCCAGATACGCAGTATTTT. This chain uses TRBV5-6 with TRBJ2-3, with TRBD2 identical over 16 bases. CDR3 size: 19 residues. CDR1 and CDR2 (germline): SGHDT, YYEEEE. The V gene end was trimmed by 1 base and the J gene end by 4 bases; junction bases not matched to a gene: 9.